The 23 T cell receptor beta chains below all came from one sample that was sequenced in a study of T cells in Graves' hyperthyroidism and ophthalmopathy. Researchers amplified the TCR beta CDR3 regions from RNA transcripts. HTBI primers were the set used in a first-round RT-PCR of the TCR CDR3. TCRdb passed the multiplex PCR reads through MiXCR, listing each CDR3 protein once. This table has roughly 510,000 distinct CDR3 sequences, roughly 45% appearing once. Input material: peripheral blood or thyroid tissue (not recorded which). These TCRs come from an adult woman with Graves' disease, either hyperthyroidism or ophthalmopathy (not recorded which).

V is TRBV15 and J is TRBJ1-2; possibly TRBD1 for D (5 bases). Germline V lookup: CDR1 LNHNV, CDR2 YYDKDF (reference sequence). Trimming removed 0 bases from V and 3 bases from J, with 17 bases in between. The CDR3 has 17 residues. CDR3: CATSRDSREGRYYGYTF. DNA of the CDR3: TGTGCCACCAGCAGAGATTCTAGAGAGGGGCGCTACTATGGCTACACCTTC.

The V and J genes are TRBV5-1 and TRBJ2-5; D is unresolved. There are 15 residues in the CDR3. In germline, CDR1 is SGHRS, CDR2 YFSETQ. The V and J ends lost 2 bases and 2 bases respectively, with 13 bases between them. In DNA, the CDR3 is TGCGCCAGCAGCTTTTCTTCGAACAGACAAGAGACCCAGTACTTC. It encodes CASSFSSNRQETQYF.

This clonotype was observed many times. V gene TRBV9 combines with J gene TRBJ2-7, with D unresolved. V was clipped by 0 bases and J by 4 bases, with 8 bases between them. Germline CDR1 SGDLS, CDR2 YYNGEE. The CDR3 has 13 amino acids. This CDR3 reads CASSVDAGYEQYF. Here the CDR3 DNA reads TGTGCCAGCAGCGTAGATGCCGGTTACGAGCAGTACTTC.

The V gene is TRBV2, the J gene TRBJ2-7; 9 nucleotides agree with TRBD2. Trimming removed 6 bases from V and 0 bases from J; junction bases left unmatched: 12. The CDR3 covers 17 residues. The germline CDR1 and CDR2 sequences are SNHLY and FYNNEI. CDR3 protein: CASRRGTSSQRSYEQYF. The CDR3 DNA reads TGTGCCAGCAGACGCGGGACTAGCAGCCAGCGCTCCTACGAGCAGTACTTC.

This clonotype was picked up many times. V gene TRBV5-6 combines with J gene TRBJ2-5, with 8 bases lining up with TRBD2. CDR3 length equals 16 residues. Germline loops: CDR1 SGHDT, CDR2 YYEEEE. V dropped 0 bases and J dropped 3; count of bases not matched to a gene: 7. The CDR3 DNA is TGTGCCAGCAGCTTGGGGGCGGGAGGACATAAAGAGACCCAGTACTTC. It is translated as CASSLGAGGHKETQYF.

This CDR3 reads CASSLGSLGGTQYF. The DNA of the CDR3 is TGTGCCAGCAGCTTAGGTAGCCTGGGGGGGACCCAGTACTTC. This chain joins TRBV7-2 and TRBJ2-5; D might be TRBD2 (6 bases). Germline values: CDR1 SGHTA, CDR2 FQGNSA. The CDR3 spans 14 residues. V was cut by 1 base and J by 7 bases, with 13 bases left in between. Filled out from reference TRBV7-2 and TRBJ2-5, the complete variable domain reads GAGVSQSPSNKVTEKGKDVELRCDPISGHTALYWYRQSLGQGLEFLIYFQGNSAPDKSGLPSDRFSAERTGGSVSTLTIQRTQQEDSAVYLCASSLGSLGGTQYFGPGTRLLVL.

This rearrangement joins TRBV5-1 to TRBJ2-3; D may correspond to TRBD1 or TRBD2 (5 bases each). The germline V gene has CDR1 SGHRS and CDR2 YFSETQ. Trimming pared 2 bases from V and 3 bases from J, leaving 10 bases between. This CDR3 has 14 residues. DNA for the CDR3: TGCGCCAGCAGCTTTGGGGGAGTAACAGATACGCAGTATTTT. Translation gives CASSFGGVTDTQYF.

This clonotype was found many times. DNA for the CDR3: TGTGCCAGCAGCGGTCTGGCGGGAATCACCCTCCACTTT. Translating gives CASSGLAGITLHF. The V gene is TRBV14, the J gene TRBJ1-6; D remains unclear. Germline V CDR1 and CDR2: SGHDN, FVKESK. The V and J ends lost 5 bases and 14 bases respectively, with 16 bases between them. CDR3 length: 13 residues.

This clonotype was recorded at least ten times. This chain uses TRBV20-1 with TRBJ1-5; D ambiguous. The germline V gene encodes CDR1 DFQATT and CDR2 SNEGSKA (reference sequence). CDR3 size: 12 residues. The V gene lost 3 bases and the J gene lost 3 bases, with 6 bases spanning the gap. CDR3 sequence reads: CSASLTNQPQHF. Written as DNA, the CDR3 is TGCAGTGCTAGCCTCACCAATCAGCCCCAGCATTTT.

Remarks on this clonotype: At one end, the junction sequence differs from germline, possibly due to a read error. The genes are TRBV10-2 and TRBJ1-2, with 7 bases fitting TRBD1. CDR3 length: 15 amino acids. The germline V gene has CDR1 WSHSY and CDR2 SAAADI. The CDR3 loop is CASIPGQLSVYGYTF. As DNA, the CDR3 is TGTGCCAGCATCCCGGGACAGCTGTCCGTCTATGGCTACACCTTC.

A single count supports this clonotype. The chain joins TRBV9 to TRBJ2-2; 8 bases match TRBD1. Germline V gene lookup returns CDR1 SGDLS and CDR2 YYNGEE. V was clipped by 3 bases and J by 3 bases; unmatched bases: 4. The CDR3 extends over 15 amino acids. Here the CDR3 DNA reads TGTGCCAGCAGCGACAGGGGGGTGGACACCGGGGAGCTGTTTTTT. Translating gives CASSDRGVDTGELFF.

The chain links TRBV15 to TRBJ1-2; D is ambiguous. There are 13 residues in the CDR3. The V gene lost 5 bases and the J gene lost 10 bases, with 17 bases spanning the gap. Germline V gene sequence: CDR1 LNHNV, CDR2 YYDKDF (reference sequence). The CDR3 is CATSLPGVAVYTF. CDR3 bases: TGTGCCACCAGCTTACCCGGGGTGGCTGTCTACACCTTC. The full variable domain, in which reference TRBV15 and TRBJ1-2 provide the parts outside the CDR3, is DAMVIQNPRYQVTQFGKPVTLSCSQTLNHNVMYWYQQKSSQAPKLLFHYYDKDFNNEADTPDNFQSRRPNTSFCFLDIRSPGLGDTAMYLCATSLPGVAVYTFGSGTRLTVV.

Turning to this clonotype: One junction end disagrees with the germline gene, perhaps due to a read error. The chain is built from TRBV19 and TRBJ2-2; D perhaps matches TRBD2 (7 bases). Germline V gene data show CDR1 as LNHDA and CDR2 as SQIVND (reference sequence). The CDR3 is 15 amino acids. Here the CDR3 reads CASSLRQGRGGELFF. CDR3 DNA: TGTGCCAGTAGCCTTAGGCAGGGGAGGGGCGGGGAGCTGTTTTTC.

This clonotype was observed a handful of times. The gene calls are TRBV11-2 and TRBJ1-5; TRBD1 might be the D (5 bases). The CDR3 covers 15 residues. V gave up 1 base and J gave up 3 bases, with 10 bases separating them. Germline CDR1 and CDR2: SGHAT and FQNNGV. CDR3 in DNA: TGTGCCAGCAGCTTAGCCCCGGGGCACAATCAGCCCCAGCATTTT. Translation gives CASSLAPGHNQPQHF.

The count of this clonotype is one. The CDR3 region has the DNA TGTGACATTAGTATTATGGGCCTCGGAACTGAAGCTTTCTTT. Protein: CDISIMGLGTEAFF. V is TRBV19 and J is TRBJ1-1; D is uncertain. This CDR3 comprises 14 residues. CDR1 is LNHDA, CDR2 SQIVND, per germline (reference sequence).

The genes are TRBV7-8 and TRBJ1-6; D is possibly TRBD1 (5 bases). This CDR3 spans 15 amino acids. The germline CDR1 and CDR2 sequences are SGHVS and FQNEAQ. With 5 bases removed from V and 9 bases from J, the gap between germline ends came to 17 bases. Here the CDR3 reads CASSHGDSSSSPLHF. The CDR3 DNA reads as TGTGCCAGCAGCCATGGGGACTCCTCTAGTTCACCCCTCCACTTT.

This sequence joins TRBV7-2 and TRBJ2-7; the D is unclear. In germline, CDR1 is SGHTA, CDR2 FQGNSA. This CDR3 comprises 13 residues. The V and J ends lost 6 bases and 5 bases respectively, with 14 bases between them. CDR3 region: CASRLLAEDEQYF. The CDR3, as DNA: TGTGCCAGCAGGTTACTGGCTGAAGACGAGCAGTACTTC.

This chain uses TRBV20-1 with TRBJ2-7, with 8 bases lining up with TRBD2. Losses at the gene ends were 1 base for V and 3 bases for J; bases not matched to a gene: 5. Germline V gene lookup returns CDR1 DFQATT and CDR2 SNEGSKA (reference sequence). This CDR3 is built from 14 residues. This CDR3 is CSARVFREGYEQYF. The CDR3 DNA is TGCAGTGCTAGAGTATTCCGGGAGGGCTACGAGCAGTACTTC.

About this clonotype: A much larger clone is a single base away; this may be a read error. The V call is TRBV11-2, the J call TRBJ2-7, with D perhaps being TRBD1 or TRBD2 (7 bases each). The V end lost 4 bases, the J end lost 6 bases, and 19 bases lay between the germline ends. The germline V gene has CDR1 SGHAT and CDR2 FQNNGV. There are 15 residues in the CDR3. The CDR3 DNA follows: TGTGCCAGCAGCTGGGAGGGACAGAGGGCTCGCGAGCAGTACTTC. Its protein is CASSWEGQRAREQYF.

This clonotype was found many times. The genes are TRBV20-1 and TRBJ1-1, with D maybe TRBD1 (6 bases). The germline CDR1 and CDR2 sequences are DFQATT and SNEGSKA (reference sequence). The CDR3 extends over 13 amino acids. Trimming stripped 3 bases from V and 4 bases from J, with 12 bases between. The CDR3 loop reads CSASKTDSTEAFF. In DNA form, the CDR3 reads TGCAGTGCTAGTAAGACGGACAGCACTGAAGCTTTCTTT.

In its sample, this clonotype was seen many times. The chain joins TRBV20-1 to TRBJ1-1; D unclear. Germline V gene sequence: CDR1 DFQATT, CDR2 SNEGSKA (reference sequence). Deletions cut 2 bases from V and 4 bases from J, with 8 bases between. The CDR3 length is 12 residues. CDR3 coding DNA: TGCAGTGCTAGACAGCCCGGCACTGAAGCTTTCTTT. Its translation: CSARQPGTEAFF.

This chain connects TRBV7-2 to TRBJ2-5; unclear D gene. The CDR3 consists of 13 residues. The V end was cut by 3 bases, the J end by 2 bases, with 7 bases between. Germline V lookup: CDR1 SGHTA, CDR2 FQGNSA. The CDR3 region is CASSFGPQETQYF. For the CDR3, the DNA is TGTGCCAGCAGCTTTGGCCCTCAAGAGACCCAGTACTTC.

This clonotype has at least ten counts. This rearrangement joins TRBV7-2 to TRBJ2-2; 9 nucleotides match TRBD1. The CDR3 covers 15 residues. Germline V gene sequence: CDR1 SGHTA, CDR2 FQGNSA. V lost 4 bases, J lost 6 bases, and 6 bases stayed unmatched. The CDR3, as DNA: TGTGCCAGCAGCTCCCGGGACAGGGCTGCCGGGGAGCTGTTTTTT. This translates into CASSSRDRAAGELFF.